This T cell receptor beta chain derives from a study of cytomegalovirus exposure and HLA in healthy donors. Germline CDR1 reads SGDLS; CDR2 reads YYNGEE. This CDR3 has 13 amino acids. For this clone: A junction end diverges from the germline sequence, so it may reflect a read error.

The study ran its PCR with 60 Vbeta and 13 Jbeta primers. The table came from immunoSEQ multiplex PCR; TCRdb's copy has only in-frame clones and leaves some out. This repertoire includes more than 45,000 clones. This chain connects TRBV9 to TRBJ1-1; tentative D call: TRBD1 (5 bases). Sequencing used PBMCs. The receptor was derived from a woman in her forties in good health and CMV-seronegative. The CDR3 region is CASSVRSDTEDFF. The CDR3 nucleotides are TGTGCCAGCAGCGTCCGGTCGGACACTGAAGATTTCTTT.